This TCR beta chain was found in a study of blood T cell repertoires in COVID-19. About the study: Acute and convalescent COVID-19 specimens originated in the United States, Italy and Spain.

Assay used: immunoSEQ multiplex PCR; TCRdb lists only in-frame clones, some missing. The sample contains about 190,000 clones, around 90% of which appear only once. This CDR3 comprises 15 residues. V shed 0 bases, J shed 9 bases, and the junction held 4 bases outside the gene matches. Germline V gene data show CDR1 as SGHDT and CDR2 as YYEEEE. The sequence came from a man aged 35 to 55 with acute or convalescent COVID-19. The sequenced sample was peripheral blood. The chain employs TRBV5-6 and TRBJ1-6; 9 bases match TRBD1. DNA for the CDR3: TGTGCCAGCAGCTTGGGGGGACAGGGTGGTTCACCCCTCCACTTT. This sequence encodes CASSLGGQGGSPLHF.